The text below deals with one T cell receptor beta chain. In TCRdb, the 5' RACE reads were re-called with MiXCR into one record per CDR3 protein. This table has 80,000 to 95,000 distinct CDR3 sequences, roughly 15% appearing once. This sample was taken from a study of early T cells in non-severe SARS-CoV-2 infection. The germline V gene encodes CDR1 MNHEY and CDR2 SMNVEV (reference sequence). This CDR3 region has 15 residues. The V gene lost 2 bases and the J gene lost 4 bases, with 11 bases spanning the gap. Sequenced sample: whole blood. This chain links TRBV27 with TRBJ2-2; tentative D call: TRBD2 (5 bases). This clonotype was obtained from an adult who was a healthcare worker with PCR-confirmed SARS-CoV-2 infection or an uninfected control (not recorded which). DNA of the CDR3: TGTGCCAGCAGTTTACTGGGGAGAGGCACCGGGGAGCTGTTTTTT. Translation gives CASSLLGRGTGELFF.